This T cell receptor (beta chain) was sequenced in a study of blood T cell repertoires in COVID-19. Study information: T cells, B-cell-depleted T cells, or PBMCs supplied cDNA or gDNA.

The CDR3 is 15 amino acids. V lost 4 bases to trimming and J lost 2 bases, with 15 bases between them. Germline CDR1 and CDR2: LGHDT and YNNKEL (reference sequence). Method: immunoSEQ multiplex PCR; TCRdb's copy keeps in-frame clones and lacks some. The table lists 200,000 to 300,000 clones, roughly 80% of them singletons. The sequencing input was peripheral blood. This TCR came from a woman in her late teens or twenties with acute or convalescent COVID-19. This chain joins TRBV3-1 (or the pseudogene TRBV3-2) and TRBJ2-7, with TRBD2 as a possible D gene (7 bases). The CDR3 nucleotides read TGTGCCAGCAGCCGACAAGGGGGGGGGACCTACGAGCAGTACTTC. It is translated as CASSRQGGGTYEQYF.